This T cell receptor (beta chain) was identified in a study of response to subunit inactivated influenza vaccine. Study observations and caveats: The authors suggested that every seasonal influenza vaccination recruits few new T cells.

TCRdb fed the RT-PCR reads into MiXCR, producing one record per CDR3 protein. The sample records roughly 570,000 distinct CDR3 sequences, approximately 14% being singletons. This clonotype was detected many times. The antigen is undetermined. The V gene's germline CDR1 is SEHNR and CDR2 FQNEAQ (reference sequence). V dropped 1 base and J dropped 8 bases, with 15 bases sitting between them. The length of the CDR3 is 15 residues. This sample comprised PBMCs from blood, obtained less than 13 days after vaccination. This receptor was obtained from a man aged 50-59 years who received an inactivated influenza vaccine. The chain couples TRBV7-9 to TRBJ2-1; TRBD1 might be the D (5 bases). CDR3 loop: CASSLGQGSYDEQFF. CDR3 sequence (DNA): TGTGCCAGCAGCTTAGGTCAGGGATCGTATGATGAGCAGTTCTTC.